A single sample gave rise to the 30 T cell receptor beta chains below, sequenced in a study of T-cell memory formation after mild COVID-19. TCRdb reprocessed the 5' RACE reads with MiXCR, giving one entry per CDR3 protein. The sample lists 400,000 to 500,000 distinct CDR3 sequences, more than 20% occurring once. The sample consisted of PBMCs or a T cell subset sorted from them (not recorded which). These receptors were taken from an adult woman who had mild COVID-19 (a few samples of this study predate the infection). Cell type and time point are not known.

This clonotype has just a few counts. This rearrangement joins TRBV4-2 to TRBJ2-5; 9 bases align to TRBD2. The V and J ends lost 3 bases and 5 bases, in that order; junction bases with no gene match: 13. This CDR3 contains 17 residues. Looked up from germline, CDR1 is LGHNA and CDR2 is YNFKEQ. The CDR3 here is CASSHPTQREVVETQYF. Written as DNA, the CDR3 is TGTGCCAGCAGCCACCCTACTCAGCGGGAGGTAGTGGAGACCCAGTACTTC.

The chain carries TRBV12-3 or TRBV12-4 and TRBJ2-5; perhaps TRBD1 as D (5 bases). CDR3 size: 14 residues. Trimming removed 3 bases from V and 3 bases from J, with 11 bases in between. The CDR3 here is CASSLSPTEETQYF. The CDR3 DNA sequence: TGTGCCAGCAGTTTGAGTCCGACAGAAGAGACCCAGTACTTC.

This clonotype was seen only a few times. The CDR3 DNA reads TGTGCCGGCACAGGGGACTCTGGAAACACCATATATTTT. Protein: CAGTGDSGNTIYF. This chain connects TRBV30 to TRBJ1-3; TRBD1 matches 7 bases. V was clipped by 8 bases and J by 0 bases; unmatched bases: 4. CDR3 size: 13 residues. The V gene's germline CDR1 is GTSNPN and CDR2 SVGIG (reference sequence).

In its sample, this clonotype was seen many times. This chain links TRBV24-1 with TRBJ1-5, with 8 positions matching TRBD1. Per the germline V gene, CDR1 is KGHDR and CDR2 is SFDVKD. The CDR3 extends over 15 amino acids. V dropped 3 bases and J dropped 2; count of bases not matched to a gene: 2. Here the CDR3 reads CATSDGGQGNQPQHF. CDR3 DNA: TGTGCCACCAGTGATGGGGGACAGGGCAATCAGCCCCAGCATTTT.

The chain employs TRBV19 and TRBJ1-1; no definite D call. CDR3 length: 13 residues. The V gene's germline CDR1 is LNHDA and CDR2 SQIVND (reference sequence). Trimming shortened V by 1 base and J by 4 bases, and 7 bases separated the two germline ends. CDR3 nucleotide sequence: TGTGCCAGTAGTATAGTTCAAGGCACTGAAGCTTTCTTT. Residues: CASSIVQGTEAFF.

The CDR3 sequence is CASLRGVMNTEAFF. The CDR3 region has the DNA TGTGCCAGCCTGCGGGGGGTAATGAACACTGAAGCTTTCTTT. The chain has TRBV14 and TRBJ1-1; D is possibly TRBD1 (5 bases). The ends were cut back, 8 bases at V and 0 bases at J, with 13 bases in the middle. Germline V gene data show CDR1 as SGHDN and CDR2 as FVKESK. The CDR3 contains 14 residues.

The sample holds a few counts of this clonotype. This sequence joins TRBV20-1 and TRBJ2-7; D gene ambiguous. CDR1 is DFQATT and CDR2 is SNEGSKA in the germline V gene (reference sequence). The CDR3 length is 15 residues. The V end was cut by 0 bases, the J end by 0 bases, with 12 bases between. The CDR3 protein is CSARDLMVDSYEQYF. Here the CDR3 DNA reads TGCAGTGCTAGAGATCTAATGGTGGACTCCTACGAGCAGTACTTC.

The chain combines TRBV25-1 with TRBJ1-1; D may be TRBD1 (6 bases). CDR1 and CDR2 from the germline V gene are MGHDK and SYGVNS. The CDR3 length is 16 residues. Trimming took off 5 bases at V and 2 bases at J, with 18 bases between the two ends. The CDR3 spells CASSTLGGRGNTEAFF. CDR3 bases: TGTGCCAGCAGTACCCTAGGGGGGCGCGGAAACACTGAAGCTTTCTTT.

This sequence joins TRBV12-3 or TRBV12-4 and TRBJ2-3; TRBD1 matches at 11 bases. Unmatched junction bases numbered 4, after V lost 4 bases and J lost 7 bases. CDR3 length: 14 residues. CDR3 nucleotides: TGTGCCAGCAGTTGGGACAGGGGGATGAATACGCAGTATTTT. This codes for CASSWDRGMNTQYF.

This clonotype was picked up many times. This rearrangement joins TRBV20-1 to TRBJ2-5; D may match TRBD1 or TRBD2 (5 bases each). The V end lost 6 bases, the J end lost 3 bases, and 17 bases lay between the germline ends. The CDR3 totals 14 residues. Germline loops: CDR1 DFQATT, CDR2 SNEGSKA (reference sequence). DNA of the CDR3: TGCAGTGCCACCGGTGAGGGGTTTAAAGAGACCCAGTACTTC. As protein: CSATGEGFKETQYF.

This clonotype was seen a few times. V and J are TRBV29-1 and TRBJ2-3; perhaps D is TRBD1 or TRBD2 (5 bases each). Germline lookup yields CDR1 SQVTM and CDR2 ANQGSEA. Trimming cost V 0 bases and J 6 bases, with 19 bases left between them. This CDR3 is built from 16 residues. CDR3 nucleotide sequence: TGCAGCGTTGAAGATTTCAGGGCGAGGGTGAGCGATACGCAGTATTTT. It codes for CSVEDFRARVSDTQYF.

This clonotype was seen a handful of times. An end of the junction differs from the germline gene, which may be a read error. This chain links TRBV7-8 with TRBJ2-2, with 10 positions matching TRBD2. There are 16 residues in the CDR3. CDR1 and CDR2 (germline): SGHVS, FQNEAQ. CDR3 DNA: TGTGCCAGCAGCCTAGCGGGGGCCGCCGACACCGGGGAGCTGTTTTTT. It codes for CASSLAGAADTGELFF.

The V call is TRBV24-1, the J call TRBJ2-7; no definite D call. Germline loops: CDR1 KGHDR, CDR2 SFDVKD. The CDR3 is 13 residues long. V was trimmed by 4 bases and J by 0 bases, leaving 6 bases between them. The CDR3 is CATSEQSSYEQYF. In DNA, the CDR3 is TGTGCCACCAGTGAACAGAGCTCCTACGAGCAGTACTTC.

The gene calls are TRBV7-9 and TRBJ2-1; 8 bases map to TRBD2. V shed 3 bases, J shed 9 bases, and the junction held 7 bases outside the gene matches. This CDR3 region has 14 residues. Germline V gives CDR1 SEHNR, CDR2 FQNEAQ (reference sequence). The CDR3 DNA is TGTGCCAGCAGCTTGGAAGCGGGAGTCACTGAGCAGTTCTTC. Residues: CASSLEAGVTEQFF. The entire variable domain, with the rest obtained from reference TRBV7-9 and TRBJ2-1, is as follows: DTGVSQNPRHKITKRGQNVTFRCDPISEHNRLYWYRQTLGQGPEFLTYFQNEAQLEKSRLLSDRFSAERPKGSFSTLEIQRTEQGDSAMYLCASSLEAGVTEQFFGPGTRLTVL.

V gene TRBV6-1 combines with J gene TRBJ2-3; 7 bases are a match to TRBD2. The CDR3 contains 16 residues. The germline gives CDR1 MNHNS, CDR2 SASEGT. The V gene end was trimmed by 5 bases and the J gene end by 4 bases; junction bases not matched to a gene: 12. CDR3: CASSPYERGGPDTQYF. In nucleotides, the CDR3 is TGTGCCAGCAGTCCCTACGAGCGGGGAGGTCCAGATACGCAGTATTTT.

The V and J genes are TRBV2 and TRBJ2-5; no definite D call. V was pared by 6 bases and J by 5 bases, with 10 bases between. Germline values: CDR1 SNHLY, CDR2 FYNNEI. CDR3 length: 12 amino acids. In DNA, the CDR3 is TGTGCCAGCAGCGCTCTCATGGAGACCCAGTACTTC. Protein product: CASSALMETQYF.

In this sample, this clonotype turned up a few times. The chain employs TRBV7-6 and TRBJ2-3; maybe TRBD1 (7 bases). The CDR3 loop spans 16 amino acids. The ends were cut back, 6 bases at V and 1 base at J, with 17 bases in the middle. The germline V gene encodes CDR1 SGHVS and CDR2 FNYEAQ. CDR3 residues: CASRSGAGGRTDTQYF. The CDR3 DNA reads TGTGCCAGCAGATCAGGAGCAGGGGGGCGCACAGATACGCAGTATTTT.

This clonotype was observed a few times. This chain connects TRBV12-3 or TRBV12-4 to TRBJ2-3, with 11 bases identical to TRBD2. The V gene end was trimmed by 5 bases and the J gene end by 4 bases; junction bases not matched to a gene: 11. The CDR3 loop spans 17 amino acids. DNA of the CDR3: TGTGCCAGCAGTCTCGGACTAGCGGGTGTTGGGGCAGATACGCAGTATTTT. Protein: CASSLGLAGVGADTQYF.

In this sample, this clonotype turned up a few times. Germline and junction disagree at one end, which may indicate a read error. The chain couples TRBV5-1 to TRBJ1-2; 9 bases align to TRBD1. Germline lookup yields CDR1 SGHRS and CDR2 YFSETQ. CDR3 size: 12 residues. Here the CDR3 reads CASSDGTGSRAF. The CDR3 nucleotides read TGCGCCAGCAGCGATGGGACAGGGTCCCGTGCCTTC.

The chain couples TRBV5-1 to TRBJ1-2; a weak D match, TRBD1 (5 bases). The CDR3 loop spans 15 amino acids. Germline loops: CDR1 SGHRS, CDR2 YFSETQ. Trimming pared 4 bases from V and 4 bases from J, leaving 17 bases between. The CDR3 here is CASSAGTSLLYGYTF. The DNA of the CDR3 is TGCGCCAGCAGCGCCGGGACTTCCCTTCTCTATGGCTACACCTTC.

This clonotype was observed a few times. The V and J genes are TRBV29-1 and TRBJ1-1; a possible D gene is TRBD1 (5 bases). V lost 5 bases and J 0 bases, leaving 13 bases between the germline ends. CDR1 is SQVTM, CDR2 ANQGSEA, per germline. This CDR3 spans 14 amino acids. CDR3 residues: CSVNRGAVNTEAFF. In nucleotides, the CDR3 is TGCAGCGTTAATAGGGGAGCGGTGAACACTGAAGCTTTCTTT.

This clonotype has just a few counts. V usage is TRBV30 and J usage is TRBJ1-2; D possibly corresponds to TRBD1 (5 bases). Germline CDR1 is GTSNPN and CDR2 is SVGIG (reference sequence). Deletions cut 5 bases from V and 6 bases from J, with 7 bases between. This CDR3 region has 10 residues. The CDR3 DNA sequence: TGTGCCTGGGGGACCCATGGCTACACCTTC. Encoded protein: CAWGTHGYTF. The full variable domain, completed using reference TRBV30 and TRBJ1-2, is SQTIHQWPATLVQPVGSPLSLECTVEGTSNPNLYWYRQAAGRGLQLLFYSVGIGQISSEVPQNLSASRPQDRQFILSSKKLLLSDSGFYLCAWGTHGYTFGSGTRLTVV.

This chain links TRBV6-2 or TRBV6-3 with TRBJ1-5; 8 nucleotides match TRBD1. The junction had 4 bases not matched to a gene; V was cut back by 6 bases and J by 0 bases. Germline V gene lookup returns CDR1 MNHEY and CDR2 SVGEGT. The CDR3 consists of 15 residues. CDR3 amino acids: CASRFDRGSNQPQHF. For the CDR3, the DNA is TGTGCCAGCAGATTCGACAGGGGTAGCAATCAGCCCCAGCATTTT.

V is TRBV5-1 and J is TRBJ1-2; TRBD1 aligns across 7 bases. Unmatched junction bases numbered 6, after V lost 2 bases and J lost 14 bases. The CDR3 runs 11 residues. Germline V gives CDR1 SGHRS, CDR2 YFSETQ. The CDR3 DNA reads TGCGCCAGCAGCTTTGAGGGGGCGCGGACCTTC. Protein product: CASSFEGARTF.

The chain links TRBV6-5 to TRBJ2-7; 7 bases are shared with TRBD1. The CDR3 loop spans 15 amino acids. V shed 0 bases, J shed 5 bases, and the junction held 7 bases outside the gene matches. Germline V gene lookup returns CDR1 MNHEY and CDR2 SVGAGI. The CDR3 nucleotides read TGTGCCAGCAGTTACTCGAATACAGGGGACGACGAGCAGTACTTC. It is translated as CASSYSNTGDDEQYF.

This clonotype has just a few counts. The chain couples TRBV2 to TRBJ2-7; D may be TRBD2 (5 bases). Germline V lookup: CDR1 SNHLY, CDR2 FYNNEI. V lost 5 bases and J lost 2, with 13 bases in between. CDR3 length: 14 residues. CDR3 DNA sequence: TGTGCCAGCAGTCTCTCTTCCGGGACCTACGAGCAGTACTTC. As protein: CASSLSSGTYEQYF. The whole variable domain, remainder taken from reference TRBV2 and TRBJ2-7, is EPEVTQTPSHQVTQMGQEVILRCVPISNHLYFYWYRQILGQKVEFLVSFYNNEISEKSEIFDDQFSVERPDGSNFTLKIRSTKLEDSAMYFCASSLSSGTYEQYFGPGTRLTVT.

The chain recombines TRBV12-3 or TRBV12-4 with TRBJ2-6, with D possibly matching TRBD2 (5 bases). The CDR3 is 17 amino acids. The V end lost 5 bases, the J end lost 0 bases, and 14 bases lay between the germline ends. CDR3: CASSPGVGISGANVLTF. The CDR3 DNA reads TGTGCCAGCAGTCCCGGGGTGGGAATCTCTGGGGCCAACGTCCTGACTTTC.

The rearrangement uses TRBV7-9 and TRBJ1-5; 8 bases match TRBD1. V was clipped by 5 bases and J by 2 bases; unmatched bases: 8. The germline CDR1 and CDR2 sequences are SEHNR and FQNEAQ (reference sequence). The CDR3 spans 16 residues. CDR3 loop: CASSIPDRVGNQPQHF. Written as DNA, the CDR3 is TGTGCCAGCAGCATACCGGACAGGGTAGGCAATCAGCCCCAGCATTTT.

This clonotype appeared a few times. The rearrangement uses TRBV7-9 and TRBJ1-4; 9 nucleotides line up with TRBD1. This CDR3 comprises 15 residues. Trimming cost V 10 bases and J 6 bases; bases outside gene matches: 12. Germline lookup yields CDR1 SEHNR and CDR2 FQNEAQ (reference sequence). The CDR3 nucleotides read TGTGCCACCTCCAGCCGGGGGGACAGGGATGAAAAACTGTTTTTT. As protein: CATSSRGDRDEKLFF.

The V call is TRBV7-8, the J call TRBJ2-1; 9 bases match TRBD2. The J segment lost 2 bases and the V segment lost 5 bases, leaving 7 bases of the junction unmatched. Per the germline V gene, CDR1 is SGHVS and CDR2 is FQNEAQ. This CDR3 has 16 amino acids. The CDR3 region is CASSLSRGRAYNEQFF. CDR3 nucleotide sequence: TGTGCCAGCAGCCTATCTCGCGGGAGGGCCTACAATGAGCAGTTCTTC.